The clone carrying this T cell receptor (beta chain) was seen a few times. Its antigen is unknown. The source of the sample is a study of T cell repertoires in cytomegalovirus infection. In the study overall: Carrying CMV and the relevant HLA type showed in public TCR beta signatures.

Trimming cost V 2 bases and J 4 bases, with 17 bases left between them. The CDR3 spans 16 residues. The study, taken as a whole, reports: CMV carriers having the relevant HLA were flagged by cumulative public TCR beta family frequency.

TCRdb re-derived calls from the reads in MiXCR, one entry per CDR3 protein. The sample has some 54,000 distinct CDR3 sequences, about 20% seen once. The sequence came from a human donor in good health (CMV status not recorded). Some clones in this sample may be carry-over from other donors' samples. The chain uses TRBV12-3 or TRBV12-4 and TRBJ1-2; a possible D gene is TRBD1 (5 bases). The specimen was CD8+ T cells from cultured PBMCs, collected from culture after CMV antigen stimulation. The CDR3 DNA reads as TGTGCCAGCAGTTTACGCCGGGACGGCAAGATCTATGGCTACACCTTC. It translates to CASSLRRDGKIYGYTF.